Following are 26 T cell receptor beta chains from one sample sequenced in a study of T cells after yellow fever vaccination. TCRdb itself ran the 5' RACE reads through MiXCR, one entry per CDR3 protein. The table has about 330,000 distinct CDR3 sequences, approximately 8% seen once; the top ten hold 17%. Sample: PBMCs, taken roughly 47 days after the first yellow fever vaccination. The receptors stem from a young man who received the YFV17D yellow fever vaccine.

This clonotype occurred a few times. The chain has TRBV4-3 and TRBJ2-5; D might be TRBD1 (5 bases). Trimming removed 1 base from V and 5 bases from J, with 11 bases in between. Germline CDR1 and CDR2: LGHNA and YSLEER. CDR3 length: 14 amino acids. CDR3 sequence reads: CASSQVQGAETQYF. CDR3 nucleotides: TGCGCCAGCAGCCAAGTCCAAGGGGCCGAGACCCAGTACTTC.

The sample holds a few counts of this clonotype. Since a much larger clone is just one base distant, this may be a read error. The CDR3 nucleotides read TGTGCCAGCAGACAGAGCCACTCTGGAAACACCATATATTTT. Amino acids: CASRQSHSGNTIYF. The chain is built from TRBV6-2 or TRBV6-3 and TRBJ1-3, with D unclear. CDR3 length: 14 residues. Per the germline V gene, CDR1 is MNHEY and CDR2 is SVGEGT. The germline V and J ends were trimmed by 6 bases and 0 bases, with 9 bases remaining between them.

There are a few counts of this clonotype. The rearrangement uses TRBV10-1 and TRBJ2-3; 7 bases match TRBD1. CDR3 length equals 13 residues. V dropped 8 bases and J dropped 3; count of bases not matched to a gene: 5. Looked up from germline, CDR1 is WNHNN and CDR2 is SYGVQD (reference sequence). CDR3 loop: CASARDRTDTQYF. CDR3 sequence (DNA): TGCGCCAGCGCACGGGACAGAACAGATACGCAGTATTTT.

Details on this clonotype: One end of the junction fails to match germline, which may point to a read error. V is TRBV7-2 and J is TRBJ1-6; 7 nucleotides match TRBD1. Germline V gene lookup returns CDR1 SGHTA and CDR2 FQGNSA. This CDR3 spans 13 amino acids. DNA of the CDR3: TGTGCCATCAGCGGGGACAGATATTCACCCCTCCACTTT. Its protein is CAISGDRYSPLHF. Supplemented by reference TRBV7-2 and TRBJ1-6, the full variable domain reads GAGVSQSPSNKVTEKGKDVELRCDPISGHTALYWYRQSLGQGLEFLIYFQGNSAPDKSGLPSDRFSAERTGGSVSTLTIQRTQQEDSAVYLCAISGDRYSPLHFGNGTRLTVT.

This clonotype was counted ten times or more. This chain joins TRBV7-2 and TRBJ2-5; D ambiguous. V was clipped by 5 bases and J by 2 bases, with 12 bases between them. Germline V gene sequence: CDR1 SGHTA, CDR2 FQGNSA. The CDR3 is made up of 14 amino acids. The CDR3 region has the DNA TGTGCCAGCAGCCCCGGACGGGCACAAGAGACCCAGTACTTC. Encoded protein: CASSPGRAQETQYF. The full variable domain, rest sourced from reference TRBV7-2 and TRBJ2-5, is GAGVSQSPSNKVTEKGKDVELRCDPISGHTALYWYRQSLGQGLEFLIYFQGNSAPDKSGLPSDRFSAERTGGSVSTLTIQRTQQEDSAVYLCASSPGRAQETQYFGPGTRLLVL.

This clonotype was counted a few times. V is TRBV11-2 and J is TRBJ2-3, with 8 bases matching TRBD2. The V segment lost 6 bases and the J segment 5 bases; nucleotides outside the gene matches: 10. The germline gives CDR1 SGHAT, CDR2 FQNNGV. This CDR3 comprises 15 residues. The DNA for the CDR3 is TGTGCCAGCAGTCACCCCCCGGGGGGGAGAGATACGCAGTATTTT. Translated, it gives CASSHPPGGRDTQYF.

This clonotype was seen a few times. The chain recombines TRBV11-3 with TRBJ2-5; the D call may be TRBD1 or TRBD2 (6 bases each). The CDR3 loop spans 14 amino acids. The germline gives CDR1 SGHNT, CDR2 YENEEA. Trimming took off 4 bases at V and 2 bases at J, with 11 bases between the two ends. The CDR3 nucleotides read TGTGCCAGCAGCTCAGAAGGGGGGCAAGAGACCCAGTACTTC. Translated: CASSSEGGQETQYF.

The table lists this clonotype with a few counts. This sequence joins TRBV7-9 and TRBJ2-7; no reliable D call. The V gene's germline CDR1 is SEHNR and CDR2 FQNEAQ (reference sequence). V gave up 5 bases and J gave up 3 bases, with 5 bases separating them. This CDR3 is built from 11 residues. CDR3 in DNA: TGTGCCAGCAGCAATTTCTACGAGCAGTACTTC. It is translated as CASSNFYEQYF.

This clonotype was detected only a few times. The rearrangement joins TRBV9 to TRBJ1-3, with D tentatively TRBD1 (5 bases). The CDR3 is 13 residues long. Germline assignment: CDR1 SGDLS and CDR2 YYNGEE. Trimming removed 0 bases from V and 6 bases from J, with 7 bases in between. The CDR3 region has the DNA TGTGCCAGCAGCGTAGCGACAGTAAACACCATATATTTT. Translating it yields CASSVATVNTIYF.

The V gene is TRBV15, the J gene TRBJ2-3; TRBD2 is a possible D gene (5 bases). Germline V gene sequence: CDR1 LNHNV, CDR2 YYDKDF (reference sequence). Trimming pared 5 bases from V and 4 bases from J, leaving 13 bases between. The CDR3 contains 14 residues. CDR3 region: CATSQRLAPDTQYF. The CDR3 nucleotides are TGTGCCACCAGCCAGCGGTTGGCCCCAGATACGCAGTATTTT. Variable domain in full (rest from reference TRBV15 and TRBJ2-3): DAMVIQNPRYQVTQFGKPVTLSCSQTLNHNVMYWYQQKSSQAPKLLFHYYDKDFNNEADTPDNFQSRRPNTSFCFLDIRSPGLGDTAMYLCATSQRLAPDTQYFGPGTRLTVL.

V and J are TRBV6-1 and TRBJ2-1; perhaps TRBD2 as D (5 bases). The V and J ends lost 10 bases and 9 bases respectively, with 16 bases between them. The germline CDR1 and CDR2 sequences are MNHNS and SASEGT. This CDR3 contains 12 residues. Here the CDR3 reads CATKGAYGEQFF. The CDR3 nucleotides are TGTGCCACCAAGGGAGCGTACGGTGAGCAGTTCTTC.

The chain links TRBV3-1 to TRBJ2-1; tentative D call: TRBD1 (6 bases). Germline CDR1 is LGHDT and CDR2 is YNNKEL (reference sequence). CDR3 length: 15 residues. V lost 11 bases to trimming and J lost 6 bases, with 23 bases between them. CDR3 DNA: TGTGCCTCCTGCGCTCGACAGGCTTTTCCCAATGAGCAGTTCTTC. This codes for CASCARQAFPNEQFF.

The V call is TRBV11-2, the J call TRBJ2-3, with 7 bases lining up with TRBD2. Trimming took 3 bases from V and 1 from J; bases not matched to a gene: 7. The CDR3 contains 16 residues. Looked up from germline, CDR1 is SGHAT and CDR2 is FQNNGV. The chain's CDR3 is CASSFPSSGGTDTQYF. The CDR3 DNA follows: TGTGCCAGCAGCTTCCCATCCAGCGGGGGCACAGATACGCAGTATTTT.

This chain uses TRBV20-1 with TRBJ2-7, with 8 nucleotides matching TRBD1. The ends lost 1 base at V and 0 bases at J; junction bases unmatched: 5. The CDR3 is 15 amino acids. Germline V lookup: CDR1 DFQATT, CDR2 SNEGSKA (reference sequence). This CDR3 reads CSARGGQGVSYEQYV. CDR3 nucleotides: TGCAGTGCTAGAGGAGGACAGGGCGTCTCCTACGAGCAGTACGTC.

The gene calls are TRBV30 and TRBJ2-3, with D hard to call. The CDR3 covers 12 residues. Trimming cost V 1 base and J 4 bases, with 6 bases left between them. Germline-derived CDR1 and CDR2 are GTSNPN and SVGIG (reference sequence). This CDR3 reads CAWSDSPDTQYF. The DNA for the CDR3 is TGTGCCTGGAGTGACTCTCCAGATACGCAGTATTTT. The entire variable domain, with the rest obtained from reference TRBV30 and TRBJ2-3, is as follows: SQTIHQWPATLVQPVGSPLSLECTVEGTSNPNLYWYRQAAGRGLQLLFYSVGIGQISSEVPQNLSASRPQDRQFILSSKKLLLSDSGFYLCAWSDSPDTQYFGPGTRLTVL.

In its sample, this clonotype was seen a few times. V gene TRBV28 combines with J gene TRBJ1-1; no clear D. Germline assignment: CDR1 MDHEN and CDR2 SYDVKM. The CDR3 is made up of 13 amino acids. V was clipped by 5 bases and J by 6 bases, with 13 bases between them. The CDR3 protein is CASSKTVAPEAFF. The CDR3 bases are TGTGCCAGCAGTAAGACTGTAGCGCCTGAAGCTTTCTTT.

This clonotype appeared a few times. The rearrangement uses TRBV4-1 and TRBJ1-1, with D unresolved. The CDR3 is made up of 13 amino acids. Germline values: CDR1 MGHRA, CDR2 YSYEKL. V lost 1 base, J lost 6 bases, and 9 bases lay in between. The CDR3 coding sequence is TGCGCCAGCAGCCAAGTAGGGCTAGCTGAAGCTTTCTTT. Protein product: CASSQVGLAEAFF.

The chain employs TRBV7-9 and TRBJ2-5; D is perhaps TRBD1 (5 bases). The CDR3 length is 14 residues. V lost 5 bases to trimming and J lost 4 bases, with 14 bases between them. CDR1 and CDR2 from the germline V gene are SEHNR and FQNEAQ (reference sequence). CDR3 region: CASSTRQGGETQYF. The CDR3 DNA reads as TGTGCCAGCAGCACCCGCCAGGGTGGAGAGACCCAGTACTTC.

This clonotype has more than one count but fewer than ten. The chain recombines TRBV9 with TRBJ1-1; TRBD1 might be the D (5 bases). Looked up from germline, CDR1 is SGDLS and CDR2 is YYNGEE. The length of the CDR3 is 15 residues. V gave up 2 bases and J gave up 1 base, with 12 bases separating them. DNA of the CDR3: TGTGCCAGCAGCGTTTCGGCAGGGTCGAACACTGAAGCTTTCTTT. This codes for CASSVSAGSNTEAFF.

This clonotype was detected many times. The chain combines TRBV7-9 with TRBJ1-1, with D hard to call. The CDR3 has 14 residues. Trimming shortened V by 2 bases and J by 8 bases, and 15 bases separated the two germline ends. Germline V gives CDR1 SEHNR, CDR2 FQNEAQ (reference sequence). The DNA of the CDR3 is TGTGCCAGCAGCTTACCCGCGCGGCCCGAAGAAGCTTTCTTT. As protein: CASSLPARPEEAFF.

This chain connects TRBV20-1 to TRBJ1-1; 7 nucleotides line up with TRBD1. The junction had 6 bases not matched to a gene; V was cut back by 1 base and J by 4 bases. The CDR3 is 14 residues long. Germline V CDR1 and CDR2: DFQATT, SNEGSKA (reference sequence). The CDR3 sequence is CSARVGGGTTEAFF. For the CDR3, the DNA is TGCAGTGCTAGAGTCGGAGGGGGCACCACTGAAGCTTTCTTT.

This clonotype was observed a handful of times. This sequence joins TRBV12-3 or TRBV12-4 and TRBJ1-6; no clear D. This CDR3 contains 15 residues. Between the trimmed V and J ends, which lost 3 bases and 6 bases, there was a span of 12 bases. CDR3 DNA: TGTGCCAGCAGTTTGGTGGGTGTGCTTAATTCACCCCTCCACTTT. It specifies CASSLVGVLNSPLHF.

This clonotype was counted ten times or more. The CDR3 sequence: CASSLAPGSNNEQFF. For the CDR3, the DNA is TGCGCCAGCAGCTTGGCCCCTGGAAGCAACAATGAGCAGTTCTTC. The rearrangement joins TRBV5-1 to TRBJ2-1; D gene ambiguous. There are 15 residues in the CDR3. Trimming left V 0 bases short and J 5 bases short, with 12 bases between. CDR1 is SGHRS, CDR2 YFSETQ, per germline.

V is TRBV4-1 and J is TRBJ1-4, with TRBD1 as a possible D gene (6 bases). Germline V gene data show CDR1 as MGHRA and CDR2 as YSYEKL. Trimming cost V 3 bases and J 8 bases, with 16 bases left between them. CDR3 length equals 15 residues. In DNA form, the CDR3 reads TGCGCCAGCAGCCAGAGGGAGGACAGACGCGAAAAACTGTTTTTT. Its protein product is CASSQREDRREKLFF.

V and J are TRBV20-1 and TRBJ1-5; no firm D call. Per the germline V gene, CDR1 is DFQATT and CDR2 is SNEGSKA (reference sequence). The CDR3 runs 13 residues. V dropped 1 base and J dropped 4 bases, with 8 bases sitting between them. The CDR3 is CSARGPGNQPQHF. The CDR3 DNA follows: TGCAGTGCTAGAGGGCCTGGAAATCAGCCCCAGCATTTT.

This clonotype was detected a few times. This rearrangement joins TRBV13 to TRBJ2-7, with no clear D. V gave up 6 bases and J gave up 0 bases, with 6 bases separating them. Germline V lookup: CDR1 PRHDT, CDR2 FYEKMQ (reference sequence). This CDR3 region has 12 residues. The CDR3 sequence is CASSYRSYEQYF. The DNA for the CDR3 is TGTGCCAGCAGTTACCGCTCCTACGAGCAGTACTTC.